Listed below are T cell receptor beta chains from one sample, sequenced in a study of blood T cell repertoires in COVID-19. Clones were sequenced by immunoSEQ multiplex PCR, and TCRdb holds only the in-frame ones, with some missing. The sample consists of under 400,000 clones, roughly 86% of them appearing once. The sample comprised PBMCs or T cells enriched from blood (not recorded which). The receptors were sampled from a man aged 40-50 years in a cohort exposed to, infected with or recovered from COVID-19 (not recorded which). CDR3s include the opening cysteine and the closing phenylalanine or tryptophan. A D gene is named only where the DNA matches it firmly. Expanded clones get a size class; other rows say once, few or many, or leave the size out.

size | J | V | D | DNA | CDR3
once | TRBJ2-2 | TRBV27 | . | TGTGCCAGCAGTTTAAGGCGGGCCTACACCGGGGAGCTGTTTTTT | CASSLRRAYTGELFF
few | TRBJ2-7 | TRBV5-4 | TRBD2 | TGTGCCAGCAGCCGTCTGACTAGCGGGGGATCCTACGAGCAGTACTTC | CASSRLTSGGSYEQYF
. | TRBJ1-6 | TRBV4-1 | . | TGCGCCAGCAGCCACATTCTGACCAGGGCCAGGGGAATGAATTCACCCCTCCACTTT | CASSHILTRARGMNSPLHF
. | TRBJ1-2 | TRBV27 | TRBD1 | TGTGCCAGCAGGGGACAGAACCCTTATTATGGCTACACCTTC | CASRGQNPYYGYTF
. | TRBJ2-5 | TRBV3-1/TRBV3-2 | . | TGTGCCAGCAGCCCAATTATACTGGACAGCCCCTTGGCGCGAGAGACCCAGTACTTC | CASSPIILDSPLARETQYF
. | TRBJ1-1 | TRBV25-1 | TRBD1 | TGTGCCAGCAGAGAAGGGGGCTTCCCTGAAGCTTTCTTT | CASREGGFPEAFF
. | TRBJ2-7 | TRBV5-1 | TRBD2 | TGCGCCAGCAGCCCATTAGCGGGAGGGCCGGTAAACGAGCAGTACTTC | CASSPLAGGPVNEQYF
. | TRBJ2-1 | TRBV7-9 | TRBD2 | TGTGCCAGCAGCTTAAAGAGCGGGAAGGCGGTCGGTGAGCAGTTCTTC | CASSLKSGKAVGEQFF
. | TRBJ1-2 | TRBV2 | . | TGTGCCAGCAGAGGGGCGGTATCTGAAGGCTACACCTTC | CASRGAVSEGYTF
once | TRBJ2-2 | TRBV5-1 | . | TGCGCCAGCAGCTTGGCCGTAACGAACACCGGGGAGCTGTTTTTT | CASSLAVTNTGELFF
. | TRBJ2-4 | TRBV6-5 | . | TGTGCCAGCAAAAGACAGGACCGAAACATTCAGTACTTC | CASKRQDRNIQYF